This T cell receptor beta chain was sequenced during a study of blood T cell repertoires in COVID-19. The CDR3 covers 13 residues. The V gene's germline CDR1 is MNHEY and CDR2 SVGAGI. V shed 2 bases and J shed 4 bases, with 9 bases lying between them. Clones were read by immunoSEQ multiplex PCR, and TCRdb kept only the in-frame ones, dropping some. The sample lists tens of thousands of clones, approximately 80% seen once, with about 12% in the top ten. The sequence was obtained from a human donor in a cohort sampled during active COVID-19. Sample: peripheral blood. The chain joins TRBV6-5 to TRBJ2-7; TRBD1 might be the D (5 bases). CDR3 in amino acids: CASSYARGYEQYF. The CDR3 coding sequence is TGTGCCAGCAGTTACGCAAGGGGATACGAGCAGTACTTC.